The source of this T cell receptor (beta chain) is a study of blood T cell repertoires in COVID-19. Overall study: Two negative PCRs, clearance, or symptom resolution were required of recovered Cohort 3 donors.

Germline lookup yields CDR1 MGHRA and CDR2 YSYEKL. Trimming removed 1 base from V and 3 bases from J; junction bases left unmatched: 6. This CDR3 has 16 amino acids. In the original analysis: Scientists estimated how many nucleated cells there were by amplifying reference gene primers. TCRdb keeps only in-frame clones here, not all; method: immunoSEQ multiplex PCR. D and trimming come from the DNA, and the V and J calls and clone size come from that table. The sample contains over 250,000 clones, more than 75% of which appear only once. Enrolled through a virtual design, the participants were between about 18 and 100 years of age and came from about two dozen US areas.

Specimen: PBMCs or T cells enriched from blood (not recorded which). This receptor was taken from an older woman in a cohort exposed to, infected with or recovered from COVID-19 (not recorded which). The chain combines TRBV4-1 with TRBJ2-7, with 10 nucleotides matching TRBD2. The CDR3 region is CASSQGISSGGYEQYF. The CDR3 region has the DNA TGCGCCAGCAGCCAAGGGATTTCTAGCGGGGGCTACGAGCAGTACTTC.